Sequencing of this TCR beta chain was carried out in a study of T cell responses to AZD1222 COVID-19 vaccine. General study findings and limits: Spike was spanned by vaccine-associated CD4 TCRs, with dominance at 160-218 and 743-854. The sample set comprised mostly white British donors with more females, and clonal diversity was possibly underestimated. Unmutated variant regions are reportedly the target of nearly half of TCRs that are spike-specific.

Note on this clone: Its antigen is undetermined.

Assay: immunoSEQ multiplex PCR; the TCRdb copy retains only in-frame clones and omits some. Among over 100,000 clones listed, over 75% were seen once. V was pared by 5 bases and J by 2 bases, with 3 bases between. Germline values: CDR1 LNHDA, CDR2 SQIVND (reference sequence). The CDR3 is made up of 12 amino acids. The sequence was collected from an adult in good health. Source: peripheral blood, taken on day 0 of MenACWY control vaccination. This sequence joins TRBV19 and TRBJ2-2; D unresolved. The CDR3 sequence is CASSHNTGELFF. The CDR3 coding sequence is TGTGCCAGTAGTCACAACACCGGGGAGCTGTTTTTT.